These 25 T cell receptor beta chains came from one sample sequenced in a study of neurological immune-mediated disorders. TCRdb re-called the 5' RACE reads through MiXCR, storing one row per CDR3 protein. The sample carries tens of thousands of distinct CDR3 sequences, nearly 7.5% recorded once. The sequenced sample was PBMCs. These TCRs come from a woman in her 40s in good health.

Worth noting for this clonotype: One base away lies a much larger clone, so this may be a sequencing read error. The chain couples TRBV24-1 to TRBJ2-5; D is unclear. Germline assignment: CDR1 KGHDR and CDR2 SFDVKD. CDR3 size: 18 residues. CDR3: CATSERAVKDGTQETKYF. In DNA form, the CDR3 reads TGTGCCACCAGTGAACGAGCTGTAAAAGACGGAACCCAAGAGACCAAGTACTTC.

This clonotype was found many times. The chain links TRBV6-1 to TRBJ1-5; possible D gene TRBD1, 6 bases. The germline CDR1 and CDR2 sequences are MNHNS and SASEGT. The CDR3 is 15 amino acids. V was trimmed by 5 bases and J by 0 bases, leaving 11 bases between them. CDR3 loop: CASSQDRISNQPQHF. The CDR3, as DNA: TGTGCCAGCAGTCAAGACAGGATTAGCAATCAGCCCCAGCATTTT.

Sample share makes this clonotype medium-sized. The chain uses TRBV20-1 and TRBJ1-2, with D possibly being TRBD1 (5 bases). The ends were cut back, 2 bases at V and 1 base at J, with 8 bases in the middle. Germline V lookup: CDR1 DFQATT, CDR2 SNEGSKA (reference sequence). The CDR3 has 13 residues. CDR3 nucleotides: TGCAGTGCTAGAAGGGACCTTAACTATGGCTACACCTTC. It encodes CSARRDLNYGYTF.

About this clonotype: A junction boundary mismatches the germline segment, possibly from a read error. The genes are TRBV10-3 and TRBJ1-1, with 8 bases aligning to TRBD1. The germline V gene has CDR1 ENHRY and CDR2 SYGVKD. CDR3 length equals 12 residues. The CDR3 nucleotides are TGTACCCCGGACAGGGTAGGCACTGAAGATTTCTTT. Its protein is CTPDRVGTEDFF.

At least ten counts were recorded for this clonotype. V and J are TRBV20-1 and TRBJ2-7; the D gene is possibly TRBD2 (6 bases). The CDR3 contains 13 residues. V lost 8 bases and J 0 bases, leaving 14 bases between the germline ends. In germline, CDR1 is DFQATT, CDR2 SNEGSKA (reference sequence). CDR3 DNA: TGCAGTCTCAGAGGGAGGTTCTCCTACGAGCAGTACTTC. Translated: CSLRGRFSYEQYF.

The table lists this clonotype with many counts. The chain employs TRBV2 and TRBJ2-7; D remains ambiguous. Trimming shortened V by 0 bases and J by 6 bases, and 9 bases separated the two germline ends. The germline V gene encodes CDR1 SNHLY and CDR2 FYNNEI. This CDR3 is built from 13 residues. The CDR3 region has the DNA TGTGCCAGCAGTGAAGCGGGCGAGTTCGAGCAGTACTTC. Its protein product is CASSEAGEFEQYF.

This clonotype was seen more than once but under ten times. A junction boundary mismatches the germline segment, possibly from a read error. This sequence joins TRBV6-5 and TRBJ2-1; TRBD2 aligns across 9 bases. The CDR3 totals 15 residues. The germline V gene has CDR1 MNHEY and CDR2 SVGAGI. CDR3 sequence: CASSPLAGLYNEQFF. The CDR3 DNA reads as TGTGCAAGCAGCCCACTAGCGGGTCTTTACAATGAGCAGTTCTTC.

The rearrangement joins TRBV29-1 to TRBJ2-5; TRBD2 agrees at 12 bases. The CDR3 totals 15 residues. Losses at the gene ends were 6 bases for V and 5 bases for J; bases not matched to a gene: 10. Germline CDR1 SQVTM, CDR2 ANQGSEA. CDR3 nucleotides: TGCAGCGTGGAGGCTAGCGGGAGGGACGACGAGACCCAGTACTTC. This translates into CSVEASGRDDETQYF.

This clonotype was seen many times. The chain is built from TRBV29-1 and TRBJ2-1; possible D gene TRBD2, 6 bases. The CDR3 contains 12 residues. V lost 2 bases, J lost 6 bases, and 8 bases lay in between. Germline V CDR1 and CDR2: SQVTM, ANQGSEA. CDR3 coding DNA: TGCAGCGTTGAACGACTAGGCAATGAGCAGTTCTTC. Protein sequence: CSVERLGNEQFF.

The sample holds many counts of this clonotype. The chain employs TRBV5-1 and TRBJ2-7; 7 bases align to TRBD2. Trimming removed 4 bases from V and 6 bases from J; junction bases left unmatched: 4. Germline V lookup: CDR1 SGHRS, CDR2 YFSETQ. The CDR3 has 12 amino acids. The CDR3 nucleotides are TGCGCCAGCAGCGACGGGAGGAGCGAGCAGTACTTC. Translating gives CASSDGRSEQYF.

This clonotype was seen at least ten times. The CDR3 DNA reads TGTGCCAGCAGTCCCAAGAACACCGGGGAGCTGTTTTTT. Translating gives CASSPKNTGELFF. The V call is TRBV27, the J call TRBJ2-2; D is unclear. CDR3 length equals 13 residues. The V end was cut by 5 bases, the J end by 1 base, with 5 bases between. Germline V gene data show CDR1 as MNHEY and CDR2 as SMNVEV (reference sequence).

This clonotype was seen repeatedly, ten times or more. The chain combines TRBV20-1 with TRBJ1-2; the D is unclear. There are 14 residues in the CDR3. Trimming removed 6 bases from V and 4 bases from J, with 18 bases in between. Germline CDR1 and CDR2: DFQATT and SNEGSKA (reference sequence). CDR3 DNA: TGCAGTGCCCTTACCTCCGGGTCCTTCTATGGCTACACCTTC. It specifies CSALTSGSFYGYTF.

At least ten counts were recorded for this clonotype. The rearrangement links TRBV12-3 or TRBV12-4 to TRBJ1-1; the D is unclear. V was pared by 3 bases and J by 6 bases, with 8 bases between. CDR3 length: 12 residues. Written as DNA, the CDR3 is TGTGCCAGCAGTTTGGGCGGCGCTGAAGCTTTCTTT. Protein sequence: CASSLGGAEAFF.

Regarding this clonotype: A much larger clone lies a single base off, so this may be a read error. This chain connects TRBV4-1 to TRBJ1-6, with D tentatively TRBD1 (6 bases). The CDR3 is made up of 17 amino acids. Germline CDR1 is MGHRA and CDR2 is YSYEKL. The CDR3 protein is CASSQDRQAGYSSPLHF. CDR3 DNA: TGCGCCAGCAGCCAAGATCGACAGGCGGGCTATAGTTCACCCCTCCACTTT.

The sample holds a few counts of this clonotype. The chain is built from TRBV5-1 and TRBJ2-2; 9 bases line up with TRBD1. Germline assignment: CDR1 SGHRS and CDR2 YFSETQ. This CDR3 has 14 amino acids. V shed 1 base, J shed 7 bases, and the junction held 2 bases outside the gene matches. DNA for the CDR3: TGCGCCAGCAGCTTGACAGGGGGCCTCGGGGAGCTGTTTTTT. Amino acid sequence: CASSLTGGLGELFF.

This chain links TRBV4-1 with TRBJ2-5; D may be TRBD1 (6 bases). This CDR3 contains 17 residues. Trimming removed 6 bases at V and 1 base at J, with 21 bases between. Germline CDR1 is MGHRA and CDR2 is YSYEKL. CDR3 sequence reads: CASRGAVGAGSQETQYF. Here the CDR3 DNA reads TGCGCCAGCAGGGGGGCTGTGGGCGCGGGCTCCCAAGAGACCCAGTACTTC.

The CDR3 DNA sequence: TGTGCCAGCAGTTCTCCAGGTGGGGACAGGGGTGGTGAGCAGTTCTTC. Its translation: CASSSPGGDRGGEQFF. This chain uses TRBV28 with TRBJ2-1, with 10 positions matching TRBD1. This CDR3 is built from 16 residues. V shed 4 bases, J shed 9 bases, and the junction held 12 bases outside the gene matches. Germline assignment: CDR1 MDHEN and CDR2 SYDVKM.

This clonotype has a count of ten or more. The rearrangement joins TRBV29-1 to TRBJ2-3, with TRBD1 matching over 9 bases. Trimming cost V 7 bases and J 2 bases; bases outside gene matches: 7. The CDR3 is made up of 14 amino acids. Germline V lookup: CDR1 SQVTM, CDR2 ANQGSEA. CDR3 residues: CSAPGTGTTDTQYF. For the CDR3, the DNA is TGCAGCGCCCCTGGGACAGGGACCACAGATACGCAGTATTTT.

This clonotype came up many times. J is TRBJ2-7 and V is TRBV5-1, with TRBD2 identical over 8 bases. Losses at the gene ends were 0 bases for V and 0 bases for J; bases not matched to a gene: 8. Germline CDR1 is SGHRS and CDR2 is YFSETQ. There are 17 residues in the CDR3. The CDR3 here is CASSLEGSGIPSYEQYF. For the CDR3, the DNA is TGCGCCAGCAGCTTGGAGGGTAGCGGGATCCCCTCCTACGAGCAGTACTTC.

This clonotype was counted many times. V is TRBV20-1 and J is TRBJ1-5; D unclear. V lost 0 bases and J 2 bases, leaving 5 bases between the germline ends. CDR3 length equals 13 residues. The germline V gene encodes CDR1 DFQATT and CDR2 SNEGSKA (reference sequence). The CDR3 DNA is TGCAGTGCTAGAGAGATAGGCAATCAGCCCCAGCATTTT. This encodes CSAREIGNQPQHF.

At least ten counts were recorded for this clonotype. This rearrangement joins TRBV7-8 to TRBJ2-3; TRBD1 or TRBD2 may be the D gene (6 bases each). Per germline, CDR1 SGHVS and CDR2 FQNEAQ. The CDR3 is 15 amino acids. Between the trimmed V and J ends, which lost 1 base and 4 bases, there was a span of 12 bases. CDR3 protein: CASSLDSGAADTQYF. Written as DNA, the CDR3 is TGTGCCAGCAGCTTAGATTCGGGGGCGGCAGATACGCAGTATTTT.

The table lists this clonotype with many counts. The V gene is TRBV10-3, the J gene TRBJ1-2, with 7 bases fitting TRBD1. Germline V gives CDR1 ENHRY, CDR2 SYGVKD. CDR3 size: 13 residues. Losses at the gene ends were 9 bases for V and 1 base for J; bases not matched to a gene: 5. The CDR3 sequence is CAIRQGRNYGYTF. CDR3 coding DNA: TGTGCCATTCGACAGGGCCGTAACTATGGCTACACCTTC.

Worth noting for this clonotype: The conserved phenylalanine or tryptophan normally closing the CDR3 is absent here, so this likely arose from a read error. It is unclear where the CDR3 begins or ends on the DNA, so no DNA is shown, and the CDR3 is as TCRdb lists it. This rearrangement joins TRBV5-1 to TRBJ2-2; the listed D gene, TRBD2, was not tested against the DNA. Ends included, the CDR3 has 15 residues. CDR1 and CDR2 from the germline V gene are SGHRS and YFSETQ. The CDR3 protein is CASSLGDYYTGELIL.

The table lists this clonotype with many counts. The V gene is TRBV5-6, the J gene TRBJ1-1; TRBD1 might be the D (5 bases). The germline V and J ends were trimmed by 4 bases and 4 bases, with 17 bases remaining between them. This CDR3 region has 15 residues. Germline V lookup: CDR1 SGHDT, CDR2 YYEEEE. The DNA of the CDR3 is TGTGCCAGCAGCGCCCTGGGAGGCGGGGGCACTGAAGCTTTCTTT. Its translation: CASSALGGGGTEAFF.

This clonotype was observed at least ten times. The DNA for the CDR3 is TGTGCCATCAGTGAGCCACTCTTCAACGAGCGTGAAAAACTGTTTTTT. This codes for CAISEPLFNEREKLFF. The J gene is TRBJ1-4, the V gene TRBV10-3; no clear D. Trimming pared 2 bases from V and 7 bases from J, leaving 17 bases between. Germline-derived CDR1 and CDR2 are ENHRY and SYGVKD. The length of the CDR3 is 16 residues.